A selection of T cell receptor beta chains follows, all from one sample in a study of identical twins. Each CDR3 protein is one row after TCRdb ran MiXCR on the 5' RACE reads. The sample consists of 690,000 or so distinct CDR3 sequences, approximately 6% of them appearing once. What was sequenced was naive T cells sorted from blood. Receptors originate from a man aged 18 to 35 in good health. The CDR3 runs from the conserved cysteine through the conserved F or W. The D gene is left open where the match is weak. Clone size is given for some rows only: seen once, a few or many times, or a class if the clone is expanded.

v_gene: TRBV12-3/TRBV12-4; d_gene: NA; j_gene: TRBJ1-4; abundance: NA; CDR3aa: CASSLQRNEKLFF; CDR3nt: TGTGCCAGCAGTTTACAAAGAAATGAAAAACTGTTTTTT
v_gene: TRBV3-1; d_gene: TRBD2; j_gene: TRBJ2-1; abundance: many; CDR3aa: CASSLNRGRGVEQFF; CDR3nt: TGTGCCAGCAGCCTTAATCGCGGGAGAGGGGTTGAGCAGTTCTTC
v_gene: TRBV10-3; d_gene: TRBD1; j_gene: TRBJ1-1; abundance: many; CDR3aa: CALKTGPNTEAFF; CDR3nt: TGTGCCCTCAAGACAGGGCCGAACACTGAAGCTTTCTTT
v_gene: TRBV7-9; d_gene: TRBD2; j_gene: TRBJ2-1; abundance: few; CDR3aa: CASSLLTGGSSYNEQFF; CDR3nt: TGTGCCAGCAGCTTATTGACTGGCGGGAGCTCCTACAATGAGCAGTTCTTC
v_gene: TRBV5-1; d_gene: NA; j_gene: TRBJ2-1; abundance: NA; CDR3aa: CASSLRVAKDEQFF; CDR3nt: TGCGCCAGCAGCTTGAGGGTTGCTAAGGATGAGCAGTTCTTC
v_gene: TRBV29-1; d_gene: NA; j_gene: TRBJ2-1; abundance: few; CDR3aa: CSPAPYNGHNEQFF; CDR3nt: TGCAGCCCCGCTCCCTATAATGGACACAATGAGCAGTTCTTC
v_gene: TRBV7-2; d_gene: NA; j_gene: TRBJ2-3; abundance: many; CDR3aa: CASSLSSLSTDTQYF; CDR3nt: TGTGCCAGCAGCTTATCGTCCCTCAGCACAGATACGCAGTATTTT
v_gene: TRBV19; d_gene: TRBD2; j_gene: TRBJ2-1; abundance: few; CDR3aa: CASSTSSGRVQFF; CDR3nt: TGTGCCAGTAGTACATCTAGCGGGAGAGTGCAGTTCTTC
v_gene: TRBV3-1; d_gene: NA; j_gene: TRBJ1-1; abundance: NA; CDR3aa: CASSQQPSDTEAFF; CDR3nt: TGTGCCAGCAGCCAACAGCCTTCGGACACTGAAGCTTTCTTT
v_gene: TRBV6-2/TRBV6-3; d_gene: NA; j_gene: TRBJ2-1; abundance: few; CDR3aa: CASSYWAGEQFF; CDR3nt: TGTGCCAGCAGTTACTGGGCCGGCGAGCAGTTCTTC
v_gene: TRBV7-3; d_gene: TRBD2; j_gene: TRBJ2-1; abundance: few; CDR3aa: CASSSSSGSYNEQFF; CDR3nt: TGTGCCAGCAGTTCCTCTAGCGGCTCCTACAATGAGCAGTTCTTC
v_gene: TRBV5-1; d_gene: NA; j_gene: TRBJ1-4; abundance: few; CDR3aa: CASSLGPGSGEKLFF; CDR3nt: TGCGCCAGCAGCTTGGGCCCAGGGTCAGGTGAAAAACTGTTTTTT
v_gene: TRBV29-1; d_gene: NA; j_gene: TRBJ2-5; abundance: NA; CDR3aa: CSVRGPDQETQYF; CDR3nt: TGCAGCGTCAGGGGACCGGACCAAGAGACCCAGTACTTC
v_gene: TRBV28; d_gene: TRBD2; j_gene: TRBJ2-1; abundance: many; CDR3aa: CASSNLAGRNEQFF; CDR3nt: TGTGCCAGCAGCAATCTAGCGGGGCGCAATGAGCAGTTCTTC
v_gene: TRBV12-3/TRBV12-4; d_gene: NA; j_gene: TRBJ2-1; abundance: many; CDR3aa: CASSFQVGGYLAYNEQFF; CDR3nt: TGTGCCAGCAGTTTTCAGGTCGGAGGTTACCTCGCCTACAATGAGCAGTTCTTC
v_gene: TRBV7-2; d_gene: TRBD1; j_gene: TRBJ2-7; abundance: many; CDR3aa: CASRLAGTVSYEQYF; CDR3nt: TGTGCCAGCAGACTTGCCGGGACAGTCTCCTACGAGCAGTACTTC
v_gene: TRBV11-2; d_gene: NA; j_gene: TRBJ1-1; abundance: few; CDR3aa: CASSPGGRGATEAFF; CDR3nt: TGTGCCAGCAGCCCAGGCGGGAGGGGGGCCACTGAAGCTTTCTTT
v_gene: TRBV5-1; d_gene: NA; j_gene: TRBJ2-3; abundance: NA; CDR3aa: CASSLDVGRTDTQYF; CDR3nt: TGCGCCAGCAGCTTGGACGTGGGCCGCACAGATACGCAGTATTTT
v_gene: TRBV29-1; d_gene: NA; j_gene: TRBJ2-7; abundance: many; CDR3aa: CSVEFVGVGEQYF; CDR3nt: TGCAGCGTTGAATTTGTGGGAGTGGGGGAGCAGTACTTC
v_gene: TRBV6-2/TRBV6-3; d_gene: TRBD1; j_gene: TRBJ2-7; abundance: NA; CDR3aa: CASSYSPQGYSYEQYF; CDR3nt: TGTGCCAGCAGTTACTCCCCACAGGGGTACTCCTACGAGCAGTACTTC
v_gene: TRBV6-5; d_gene: NA; j_gene: TRBJ1-1; abundance: few; CDR3aa: CASSYSYGGTEAFF; CDR3nt: TGTGCCAGCAGTTACTCGTACGGGGGCACTGAAGCTTTCTTT
v_gene: TRBV20-1; d_gene: NA; j_gene: TRBJ2-1; abundance: few; CDR3aa: CSGASLDEQFF; CDR3nt: TGCAGTGGGGCTAGTCTCGATGAGCAGTTCTTC
v_gene: TRBV7-6; d_gene: TRBD1; j_gene: TRBJ2-3; abundance: many; CDR3aa: CASSLGGRGQTDTQYF; CDR3nt: TGTGCCAGCAGCTTAGGGGGCAGGGGACAGACGGATACGCAGTATTTT
v_gene: TRBV7-9; d_gene: NA; j_gene: TRBJ1-6; abundance: many; CDR3aa: CASSTHPGAGSPLHF; CDR3nt: TGTGCCAGCAGCACCCATCCAGGGGCAGGTTCACCCCTCCACTTT
v_gene: TRBV7-9; d_gene: TRBD1; j_gene: TRBJ2-5; abundance: NA; CDR3aa: CASSLAETGGETQYF; CDR3nt: TGTGCCAGCAGCTTAGCGGAGACAGGGGGAGAGACCCAGTACTTC
v_gene: TRBV19; d_gene: TRBD1; j_gene: TRBJ1-1; abundance: few; CDR3aa: CASREDRDTEAFF; CDR3nt: TGTGCCAGTAGGGAAGACAGGGACACTGAAGCTTTCTTT
v_gene: TRBV11-1; d_gene: NA; j_gene: TRBJ2-4; abundance: NA; CDR3aa: CASSLDGRPSPKNIQYF; CDR3nt: TGTGCCAGCAGCTTAGATGGTCGACCTAGTCCCAAAAACATTCAGTACTTC
v_gene: TRBV12-3/TRBV12-4; d_gene: NA; j_gene: TRBJ2-2; abundance: many; CDR3aa: CASVSANTGELFF; CDR3nt: TGTGCCAGCGTCTCGGCGAACACCGGGGAGCTGTTTTTT
v_gene: TRBV5-1; d_gene: NA; j_gene: TRBJ2-1; abundance: many; CDR3aa: CASSLAEPSYNEQFF; CDR3nt: TGCGCCAGCAGCTTGGCCGAGCCCTCCTACAATGAGCAGTTCTTC
v_gene: TRBV2; d_gene: TRBD2; j_gene: TRBJ2-1; abundance: NA; CDR3aa: CASSMLPGLAGGGGNEQFF; CDR3nt: TGTGCCAGCAGTATGCTCCCGGGACTAGCGGGAGGAGGGGGCAATGAGCAGTTCTTC
v_gene: TRBV6-2/TRBV6-3; d_gene: TRBD2; j_gene: TRBJ2-1; abundance: many; CDR3aa: CASRTSGRDQQFF; CDR3nt: TGTGCCAGCAGAACTAGCGGGAGGGATCAGCAGTTCTTC